This T cell receptor (beta chain) stems from a study of T cell responses to AZD1222 COVID-19 vaccine. Study findings and constraints: Spike was spanned by vaccine-associated CD4 TCRs, which were dominant at 160-218 and 743-854. Most donors were white British, females outnumbered males, and clonal diversity was possibly underestimated.

Second-dose schedules of about 4 or about 12 weeks were combined. In regard to this clone: Its antigen is as yet unknown.

Only in-frame clones appear in the TCRdb table, and some are missing; sequencing was by immunoSEQ multiplex PCR. The sample shows roughly 35,000 clones, around 86% of them seen only once. Sequencing was performed on peripheral blood, taken 28 days after the second AZD1222 dose. The TCR originated in an adult who received the AZD1222 COVID-19 vaccine.

This CDR3 reads CSAEGEPYGYTF. DNA for the CDR3: TGCAGCGCCGAGGGGGAGCCCTATGGCTACACCTTC. The chain is built from TRBV29-1 and TRBJ1-2; D is possibly TRBD1 (6 bases). Germline V lookup: CDR1 SQVTM, CDR2 ANQGSEA. V shed 7 bases and J shed 4 bases, with 13 bases lying between them. The CDR3 totals 12 residues.